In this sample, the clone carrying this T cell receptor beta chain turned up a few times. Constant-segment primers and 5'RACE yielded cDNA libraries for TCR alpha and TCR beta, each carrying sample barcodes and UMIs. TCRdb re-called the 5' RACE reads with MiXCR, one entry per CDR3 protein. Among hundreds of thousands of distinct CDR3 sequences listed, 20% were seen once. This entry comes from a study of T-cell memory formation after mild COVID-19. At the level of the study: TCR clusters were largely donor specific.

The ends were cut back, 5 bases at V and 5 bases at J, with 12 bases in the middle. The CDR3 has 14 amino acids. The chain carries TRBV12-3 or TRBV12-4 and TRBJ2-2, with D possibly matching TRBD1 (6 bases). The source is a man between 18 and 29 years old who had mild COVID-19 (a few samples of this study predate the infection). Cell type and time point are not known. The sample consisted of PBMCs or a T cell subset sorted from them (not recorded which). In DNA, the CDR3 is TGTGCCAGCAGTGTAAACAGGGTAACCGGGGAGCTGTTTTTT. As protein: CASSVNRVTGELFF.